This T cell receptor beta chain is from a study of regulatory T cells in long-lasting Graves disease. In building TCR beta libraries, iRepertoire HTBI primers were used together with Arm-PCR of CDR3 regions. TCRdb called the multiplex PCR reads again in MiXCR, with one record for every CDR3 protein. Seen here are 400,000 to 650,000 distinct CDR3 sequences, about 15% observed once, and the top ten hold around 25%. Time point in this sample: newly diagnosed GD, antithyroid drugs for less than 3 months. RNA from PBMCs was the source of the TCR library. This clonotype came up many times. After removal of 5 bases from V and 3 bases from J, the junction contained 8 bases not matched to a gene. The CDR3 length is 16 residues. In addition, the sample was reused for a study of T cells in Graves' hyperthyroidism and ophthalmopathy.

Sequenced material: peripheral blood mononuclear cells (PBMCs), taken at new diagnosis, from a patient treated with antithyroid drugs. The chain couples TRBV12-3 or TRBV12-4 to TRBJ2-3; 10 bases match TRBD1. The TCR comes from a woman aged 35-60 years with Graves disease. This chain's CDR3 is CASSPRTGGLTDTQYF. The DNA for the CDR3 is TGTGCCAGCAGTCCGCGGACAGGGGGGTTGACAGATACGCAGTATTTT.